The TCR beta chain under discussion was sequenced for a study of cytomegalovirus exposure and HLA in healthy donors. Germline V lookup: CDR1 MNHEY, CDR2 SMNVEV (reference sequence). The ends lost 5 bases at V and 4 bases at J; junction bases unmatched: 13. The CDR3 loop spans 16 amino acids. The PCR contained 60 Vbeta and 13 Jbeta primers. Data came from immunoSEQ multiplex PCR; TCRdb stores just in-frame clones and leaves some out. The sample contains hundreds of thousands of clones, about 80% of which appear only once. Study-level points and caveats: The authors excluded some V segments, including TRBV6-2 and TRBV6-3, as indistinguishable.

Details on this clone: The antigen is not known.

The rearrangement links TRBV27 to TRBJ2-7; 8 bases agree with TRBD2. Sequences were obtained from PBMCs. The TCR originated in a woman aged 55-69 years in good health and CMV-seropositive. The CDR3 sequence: CASSTPSGGSRYEQYF. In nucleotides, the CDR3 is TGTGCCAGCAGTACCCCCTCGGGGGGGAGTAGGTACGAGCAGTACTTC.